The 9 T cell receptor beta chains reported below all come from one sample, sequenced in a study of CD8+CD57+ T cells in acquired aplastic anemia. Genomic DNA templated the TCR beta VDJ and CDR3 profiling. TCRdb processed the reads anew with MiXCR; each CDR3 protein has one entry. Altogether approximately 150,000 distinct CDR3 sequences are present, more than 45% being singletons, with the ten largest covering roughly 1.2%. Those patients picked for sequencing had displayed CD8+CD57+ cell expansion on flow cytometry. The sequencing input was sorted CD4+, CD8+, or CD8+CD57+ T cells (not recorded which) from PBMCs. The receptors originated from a human donor with aplastic anemia.

The CDR3 nucleotides read TGCAGTGCGCTTAGTTGGGACAGGGACGATAACTATGGCTACACCTTC. Encoded protein: CSALSWDRDDNYGYTF. The chain recombines TRBV20-1 with TRBJ1-2, with 9 bases that match TRBD1. The trim removed 6 bases at V and 1 base at J, leaving 12 bases unmatched. The CDR3 sequence is 16 residues long. Germline CDR1 DFQATT, CDR2 SNEGSKA (reference sequence).

This clonotype was detected once. The rearrangement uses TRBV5-4 and TRBJ2-7; TRBD1 might be the D (5 bases). This CDR3 contains 12 residues. CDR1 and CDR2 (germline): SGHNT, YYREEE (reference sequence). Deletions cut 3 bases from V and 3 bases from J, with 7 bases between. The CDR3 nucleotides read TGTGCCAGCAGCTGGCAGGGCTACGAGCAGTACTTC. It yields the protein CASSWQGYEQYF. Full variable domain (missing parts from reference TRBV5-4 and TRBJ2-7): ETGVTQSPTHLIKTRGQQVTLRCSSQSGHNTVSWYQQALGQGPQFIFQYYREEENGRGNFPPRFSGLQFPNYSSELNVNALELDDSALYLCASSWQGYEQYFGPGTRLTVT.

The rearrangement uses TRBV19 and TRBJ2-7; a possible D gene is TRBD1 (5 bases). Between the trimmed V and J ends, which lost 4 bases and 2 bases, there was a span of 9 bases. CDR3 size: 13 residues. Germline CDR1 LNHDA, CDR2 SQIVND (reference sequence). CDR3 coding DNA: TGTGCCAGTAGTACTGACAGTACCTACGAGCAGTACTTC. Encoded protein: CASSTDSTYEQYF.

V gene TRBV12-3 or TRBV12-4 combines with J gene TRBJ2-7; the D is unclear. The length of the CDR3 is 13 residues. Trimming cost V 7 bases and J 2 bases, with 12 bases left between them. As DNA, the CDR3 is TGTGCCAGCAAGGATACCAATGCCTACGAGCAGTACTTC. Translating gives CASKDTNAYEQYF.

V gene TRBV20-1 combines with J gene TRBJ2-7, with TRBD1 matching 9 bases. The CDR3 loop spans 14 amino acids. CDR1 is DFQATT, CDR2 SNEGSKA, per germline (reference sequence). V was clipped by 6 bases and J by 3 bases; unmatched bases: 9. The CDR3 DNA sequence: TGCAGTGCATCATCCGGGACAGGGCGCTACGAGCAGTACTTC. It encodes CSASSGTGRYEQYF.

At least ten counts were recorded for this clonotype. This CDR3 reads CASSQDLGDSPLHF. CDR3 bases: TGCGCCAGCAGCCAAGATTTAGGGGATTCACCCCTCCACTTT. The chain employs TRBV4-3 and TRBJ1-6, with D tentatively TRBD1 (5 bases). The ends were cut back, 0 bases at V and 8 bases at J, with 8 bases in the middle. Germline V lookup: CDR1 LGHNA, CDR2 YSLEER. The CDR3 extends over 14 amino acids.

The J gene is TRBJ2-7, the V gene TRBV29-1, with D perhaps being TRBD1 or TRBD2 (6 bases each). Looked up from germline, CDR1 is SQVTM and CDR2 is ANQGSEA. V lost 7 bases, J lost 2 bases, and 12 bases lay in between. This CDR3 is 12 amino acids long. CDR3 region: CSGGRDAYEQYF. CDR3 sequence (DNA): TGCAGCGGGGGGCGGGACGCCTACGAGCAGTACTTC.

This chain uses TRBV7-6 with TRBJ2-5; D gene unclear. The germline gives CDR1 SGHVS, CDR2 FNYEAQ. The V end was cut by 6 bases, the J end by 1 base, with 15 bases between. This CDR3 comprises 15 residues. CDR3 in amino acids: CASSEARSFQETQYF. CDR3 nucleotides: TGTGCCAGCAGTGAAGCGCGAAGCTTCCAAGAGACCCAGTACTTC.

The sample holds a few counts of this clonotype. V and J are TRBV7-2 and TRBJ2-7; TRBD2 matches 7 bases. CDR3 size: 13 residues. J lost 1 base, V lost 8 bases, and 5 bases had no gene match. Per the germline V gene, CDR1 is SGHTA and CDR2 is FQGNSA. CDR3 region: CASRRGESYEQYF. CDR3 nucleotide sequence: TGTGCCAGCCGTCGGGGGGAGTCCTACGAGCAGTACTTC. Filled out from reference TRBV7-2 and TRBJ2-7, the complete variable domain reads GAGVSQSPSNKVTEKGKDVELRCDPISGHTALYWYRQSLGQGLEFLIYFQGNSAPDKSGLPSDRFSAERTGGSVSTLTIQRTQQEDSAVYLCASRRGESYEQYFGPGTRLTVT.